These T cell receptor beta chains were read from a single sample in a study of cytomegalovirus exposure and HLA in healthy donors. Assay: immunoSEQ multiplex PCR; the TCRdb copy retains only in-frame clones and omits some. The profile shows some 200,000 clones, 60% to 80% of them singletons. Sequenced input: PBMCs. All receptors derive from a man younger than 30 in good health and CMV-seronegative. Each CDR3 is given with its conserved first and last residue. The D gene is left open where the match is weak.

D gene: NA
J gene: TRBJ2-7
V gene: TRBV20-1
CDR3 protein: CSVSRGDQQYF
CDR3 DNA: TGCAGTGTTTCCAGGGGGGACCAGCAGTACTTC

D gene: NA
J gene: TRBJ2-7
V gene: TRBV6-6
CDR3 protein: CASSYSAGRSYEQYF
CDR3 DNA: TGTGCCAGCAGTTACTCGGCGGGCCGATCCTACGAGCAGTACTTC

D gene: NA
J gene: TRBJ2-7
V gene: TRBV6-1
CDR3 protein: CASSTRGPYEQYF
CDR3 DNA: TGTGCCAGCAGCACGCGGGGCCCCTACGAGCAGTACTTC

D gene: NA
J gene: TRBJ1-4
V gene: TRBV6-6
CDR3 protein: CASSYLGTGLEKLFF
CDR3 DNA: TGTGCCAGCAGTTACCTCGGAACAGGGCTTGAAAAACTGTTTTTT

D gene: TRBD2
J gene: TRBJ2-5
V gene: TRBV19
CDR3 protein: CASSTSGTGETQYF
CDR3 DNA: TGTGCCAGTAGTACTAGCGGGACGGGAGAGACCCAGTACTTC

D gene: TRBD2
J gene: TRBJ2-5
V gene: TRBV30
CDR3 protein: CAWSGTSGYQETQYF
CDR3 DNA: TGTGCCTGGAGCGGGACTAGCGGCTACCAAGAGACCCAGTACTTC

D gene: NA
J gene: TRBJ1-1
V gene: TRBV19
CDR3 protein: CASKEIMNTEAFF
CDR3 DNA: TGTGCCAGTAAGGAGATAATGAACACTGAAGCTTTCTTT

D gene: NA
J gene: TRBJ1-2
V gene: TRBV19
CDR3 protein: CASMTTANYGYTF
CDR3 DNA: TGTGCCAGTATGACGACAGCTAACTATGGCTACACCTTC

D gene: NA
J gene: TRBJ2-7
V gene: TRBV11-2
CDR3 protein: CASSLAEVSEQYF
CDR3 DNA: TGTGCCAGCAGCTTAGCAGAAGTATCCGAGCAGTACTTC

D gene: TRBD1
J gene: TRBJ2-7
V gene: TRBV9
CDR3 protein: CASSVAGTGGEQYF
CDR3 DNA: TGTGCCAGCAGCGTAGCTGGGACAGGGGGCGAGCAGTACTTC

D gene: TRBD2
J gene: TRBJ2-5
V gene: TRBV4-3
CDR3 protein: CASSQRLAVQETQYF
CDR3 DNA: TGCGCCAGCAGCCAGAGACTAGCGGTCCAAGAGACCCAGTACTTC

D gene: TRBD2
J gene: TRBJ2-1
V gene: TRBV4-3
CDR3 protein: CASSQELLGGPIYNEQFF
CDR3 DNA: TGCGCCAGCAGCCAAGAGTTATTGGGAGGGCCCATCTACAATGAGCAGTTCTTC